These 22 T cell receptor beta chains were sequenced from one sample in a study of T-cell reconstitution after alpha-beta-depleted transplantation in children. Unique molecular identifiers tagged the TCRbeta library. TCRdb re-derived calls from the PCR reads in MiXCR, one entry per CDR3 protein. This sample carries hundreds of thousands of distinct CDR3 sequences, roughly 7.7% of them seen once, and the ten largest clones take 6.3%. The starting material was PBMCs, mostly from graft donor cells, obtained 180 days after TCRalphabeta/CD19-depleted stem cell transplant. The receptors shown here come from a male patient younger than 18 who had a stem cell transplant for acute lymphoblastic leukemia, so the T cells may come from the graft donor.

In its sample, this clonotype was seen many times. The chain is built from TRBV28 and TRBJ2-3; 7 bases map to TRBD1. Germline loops: CDR1 MDHEN, CDR2 SYDVKM. CDR3 length equals 18 residues. V was clipped by 6 bases and J by 4 bases; unmatched bases: 19. The CDR3 sequence: CASSSGKGAILLSDTQYF. CDR3 nucleotides: TGTGCCAGCAGCTCCGGAAAGGGGGCGATACTTCTCTCAGATACGCAGTATTTT.

This chain uses TRBV5-1 with TRBJ1-2, with D possibly matching TRBD1 (5 bases). V gave up 4 bases and J gave up 0 bases, with 16 bases separating them. Germline V gene sequence: CDR1 SGHRS, CDR2 YFSETQ. The CDR3 totals 16 residues. CDR3 in amino acids: CASSPEGAPANYGYTF. CDR3 coding DNA: TGCGCCAGCAGCCCGGAAGGGGCGCCGGCTAACTATGGCTACACCTTC.

A note on this clonotype: This may be a read error: a much more frequent sequence differs by one nucleotide. The gene calls are TRBV5-1 and TRBJ2-7; unclear D gene. Germline V gene data show CDR1 as SGHRS and CDR2 as YFSETQ. The V gene lost 5 bases and the J gene lost 4 bases, with 19 bases spanning the gap. CDR3 length: 15 amino acids. The CDR3 here is CASSFMPGWGYEQYF. The CDR3 nucleotides are TGCGCCAGCAGTTTCATGCCTGGGTGGGGATACGAGCAGTACTTC.

This clonotype came up many times. V gene TRBV12-5 combines with J gene TRBJ1-3; D gene ambiguous. V lost 6 bases, J lost 2 bases, and 14 bases lay in between. Germline V gene lookup returns CDR1 LGHNT and CDR2 FRNRAP. The CDR3 sequence is 15 residues long. CDR3 nucleotides: TGTGCTAGTGGCCTAGGTTCAGGAACTGGAAACACCATATATTTT. The encoded protein is CASGLGSGTGNTIYF.

This clonotype occurred many times. The chain is built from TRBV7-6 and TRBJ2-6, with unresolved D. Trimming took off 5 bases at V and 2 bases at J, with 10 bases between the two ends. The V gene's germline CDR1 is SGHVS and CDR2 FNYEAQ. This CDR3 region has 15 residues. The CDR3 protein is CASSHRTAGANVLTF. CDR3 DNA: TGTGCCAGCAGCCACCGGACGGCTGGGGCCAACGTCCTGACTTTC.

Of note for this clonotype: Being one base from a much bigger clone, this may be a read error. The rearrangement links TRBV7-2 to TRBJ2-6; D call uncertain. Germline CDR1 reads SGHTA; CDR2 reads FQGNSA. This CDR3 contains 15 residues. The CDR3 region has the DNA TGTGCCAGCAGCTCGGACCTCTCTGCGGCCAACGTCCTGACTTTC. This translates into CASSSDLSAANVLTF.

This clonotype has at least ten counts. The J gene is TRBJ1-1, the V gene TRBV5-1, with 7 nucleotides matching TRBD1. Germline CDR1 reads SGHRS; CDR2 reads YFSETQ. V lost 4 bases and J lost 10; bases outside the gene matches: 10. This CDR3 region has 13 residues. The CDR3: CASSPSTGLGAFF. The CDR3 DNA reads as TGCGCCAGCAGCCCCTCGACAGGGCTTGGAGCTTTCTTT. Based on the CDR3 plus reference TRBV5-1 and TRBJ1-1, the full variable domain is KAGVTQTPRYLIKTRGQQVTLSCSPISGHRSVSWYQQTPGQGLQFLFEYFSETQRNKGNFPGRFSGRQFSNSRSEMNVSTLELGDSALYLCASSPSTGLGAFFGQGTRLTVV.

At least ten counts were recorded for this clonotype. V gene TRBV5-1 combines with J gene TRBJ2-2; D tentatively fits TRBD1 or TRBD2 (5 bases each). This CDR3 is 14 amino acids long. Germline V gene sequence: CDR1 SGHRS, CDR2 YFSETQ. The V end was cut by 0 bases, the J end by 4 bases, with 7 bases between. DNA of the CDR3: TGCGCCAGCAGCTTGGAGGGGACCACCGGGGAGCTGTTTTTT. Translating it yields CASSLEGTTGELFF.

The sample holds a few counts of this clonotype. The chain carries TRBV20-1 and TRBJ2-4; no firm D call. Per germline, CDR1 DFQATT and CDR2 SNEGSKA (reference sequence). The CDR3 is 15 residues long. V lost 3 bases, J lost 0 bases, and 12 bases lay in between. CDR3 DNA sequence: TGCAGTGCTAGTGGGCACCAGCTAGCCAAAAACATTCAGTACTTC. It translates to CSASGHQLAKNIQYF.

This clonotype came up many times. The chain couples TRBV6-5 to TRBJ2-7; no firm D call. Germline V gene lookup returns CDR1 MNHEY and CDR2 SVGAGI. V gave up 4 bases and J gave up 5 bases, with 9 bases separating them. This CDR3 region has 12 residues. DNA of the CDR3: TGTGCCAGCAGTTTAGATAGGCACGAGCAGTACTTC. Protein product: CASSLDRHEQYF.

This clonotype has ten or more counts. The rearrangement links TRBV9 to TRBJ2-1; D is undetermined. Per germline, CDR1 SGDLS and CDR2 YYNGEE. This CDR3 region has 14 residues. V gave up 1 base and J gave up 5 bases, with 10 bases separating them. This chain's CDR3 is CASSVFGPDNEQFF. CDR3 DNA: TGTGCCAGCAGCGTATTCGGACCCGACAATGAGCAGTTCTTC.

This clonotype was picked up many times. The J gene is TRBJ1-2, the V gene TRBV6-6; perhaps TRBD1 as D (6 bases). This CDR3 spans 13 amino acids. Germline CDR1 MNHNY, CDR2 SVGAGI (reference sequence). V lost 2 bases, J lost 2 bases, and 6 bases lay in between. CDR3 residues: CASSYDRNYGYTF. CDR3 DNA sequence: TGTGCCAGCAGTTACGACAGGAACTATGGCTACACCTTC.

This clonotype showed up just a few times. The chain has TRBV7-3 and TRBJ2-5; tentatively, D is TRBD1 or TRBD2 (6 bases each). The ends were cut back, 3 bases at V and 3 bases at J, with 11 bases in the middle. CDR3 length: 14 residues. CDR1 SGHTA and CDR2 FQGTGA come from the germline V gene. The CDR3 nucleotides read TGTGCCAGCAGCTTCGGGGGCTCGGAAGAGACCCAGTACTTC. It encodes CASSFGGSEETQYF.

There are many counts of this clonotype. The V gene is TRBV4-2, the J gene TRBJ1-6; 8 nucleotides agree with TRBD1. J lost 10 bases, V lost 0 bases, and 11 bases had no gene match. CDR1 LGHNA and CDR2 YNFKEQ come from the germline V gene. This CDR3 comprises 17 residues. The CDR3 spells CASSQDRARGRQSPLHF. CDR3 DNA sequence: TGTGCCAGCAGCCAAGATCGGGCCAGGGGGCGACAGTCACCCCTCCACTTT.

This clonotype was picked up many times. This chain links TRBV28 with TRBJ2-2, with D unresolved. The V and J ends lost 2 bases and 7 bases respectively, with 5 bases between them. The CDR3 covers 12 residues. CDR1 is MDHEN and CDR2 is SYDVKM in the germline V gene. The CDR3 here is CASSLTRGELFF. CDR3 DNA: TGTGCCAGCAGTTTAACACGCGGGGAGCTGTTTTTT.

This clonotype was counted at least ten times. This chain uses TRBV6-2 or TRBV6-3 with TRBJ2-5; D unresolved. The germline V and J ends were trimmed by 9 bases and 4 bases, with 9 bases remaining between them. The V gene's germline CDR1 is MNHEY and CDR2 SVGEGT. CDR3 length equals 11 residues. The CDR3 nucleotides are TGTGCCAGTGGAAATGCAGAGACCCAGTACTTC. Amino acids: CASGNAETQYF.

This clonotype was detected ten times or more. The J gene is TRBJ2-1, the V gene TRBV7-2, with 12 bases identical to TRBD2. The CDR3 is 17 residues long. The germline V gene encodes CDR1 SGHTA and CDR2 FQGNSA. J was trimmed by 1 base and V by 8 bases; bases with no gene match: 9. The CDR3 loop is CASGPGLAGVSYNEQFF. Here the CDR3 DNA reads TGTGCCAGCGGACCGGGACTAGCGGGCGTTTCCTACAATGAGCAGTTCTTC.

In this sample, this clonotype turned up many times. The rearrangement links TRBV5-5 to TRBJ2-5, with 8 nucleotides matching TRBD1. V lost 0 bases to trimming and J lost 5 bases; unmatched junction nucleotides: 6. Germline CDR1 is SGHKS and CDR2 is YYEKEE (reference sequence). The CDR3 sequence is 15 residues long. This CDR3 is CASSLGTGGYETQYF. In nucleotides, the CDR3 is TGTGCCAGCAGCTTGGGTACAGGGGGGTATGAGACCCAGTACTTC.

A remark on this clonotype: This sequence may be a read error, since a much larger clone differs from it by one base. The chain carries TRBV11-1 and TRBJ2-1; D may be TRBD2 (5 bases). CDR1 and CDR2 from the germline V gene are SGHAT and FQDESV (reference sequence). The CDR3 loop spans 17 amino acids. Trimming pared 2 bases from V and 6 bases from J, leaving 20 bases between. The CDR3 reads CASSLSPELGDFNEQFF. The CDR3, as DNA: TGTGCCAGCAGCTTAAGCCCGGAACTGGGAGATTTCAATGAGCAGTTCTTC.

In its sample, this clonotype was seen many times. The chain uses TRBV18 and TRBJ1-3; D is possibly TRBD1 (5 bases). This CDR3 region has 13 residues. V lost 3 bases, J lost 2 bases, and 5 bases lay in between. Per the germline V gene, CDR1 is KGHSH and CDR2 is LQKENI. As DNA, the CDR3 is TGTGCCAGCTCACCGACAGCTGGAAACACCATATATTTT. Residues: CASSPTAGNTIYF.

This clonotype has a handful of counts. The chain employs TRBV20-1 and TRBJ1-1, with D tentatively TRBD1 (5 bases). Germline CDR1 DFQATT, CDR2 SNEGSKA (reference sequence). The CDR3 has 13 amino acids. The V end was cut by 2 bases, the J end by 1 base, with 8 bases between. CDR3 protein: CSARSGPNTEAFF. The DNA for the CDR3 is TGCAGTGCTAGATCAGGGCCGAACACTGAAGCTTTCTTT.

This clonotype turned up a few times. The rearrangement joins TRBV6-2 or TRBV6-3 to TRBJ2-1, with D unclear. The germline V and J ends were trimmed by 4 bases and 0 bases, with 10 bases remaining between them. The germline V gene encodes CDR1 MNHEY and CDR2 SVGEGT. The length of the CDR3 is 15 residues. CDR3 protein: CASSSLDTSYNEQFF. The CDR3 nucleotides read TGTGCCAGCAGTTCATTAGACACCTCCTACAATGAGCAGTTCTTC.